The 14 T cell receptor beta chains in this list originate from one sample, sequenced in a study of Graves' ophthalmopathy and Graves' hyperthyroidism. Investigators amplified TCR beta CDR3 regions from RNA transcripts. HTBI primers were used in a first-round RT-PCR, which preceded a second-round multiplex PCR. Using its own MiXCR run on the multiplex PCR reads, TCRdb lists one record per CDR3 protein. The repertoire consists of about 700,000 distinct CDR3 sequences, with 35% to 50% occurring once and the leading ten covering approximately 43%. What was sequenced was peripheral blood. All receptors come from an adult man with Graves' ophthalmopathy.

J is TRBJ2-5 and V is TRBV5-1; 11 bases fit TRBD1. J was trimmed by 5 bases and V by 2 bases; bases with no gene match: 8. Germline V gives CDR1 SGHRS, CDR2 YFSETQ. This CDR3 region has 16 residues. CDR3 sequence reads: CASSLPGTGGLETQYF. The CDR3 coding sequence is TGCGCCAGCAGCTTACCCGGGACAGGGGGTCTGGAGACCCAGTACTTC.

In its sample, this clonotype was seen many times. The chain couples TRBV25-1 to TRBJ2-5, with D unclear. Germline V lookup: CDR1 MGHDK, CDR2 SYGVNS. The V and J ends lost 1 base and 5 bases respectively, with 8 bases between them. The CDR3 runs 13 residues. CDR3: CASSEFPRETQYF. In DNA form, the CDR3 reads TGTGCCAGCAGTGAATTCCCCAGGGAGACCCAGTACTTC.

This rearrangement joins TRBV11-2 to TRBJ1-4; TRBD1 aligns across 7 bases. Per germline, CDR1 SGHAT and CDR2 FQNNGV. This CDR3 is 14 amino acids long. J gave up 8 bases and V 5 bases, and 8 bases lay outside the gene matches. The CDR3 DNA sequence: TGTGCCAGCAGCCGAGGCGCGACAGGGGAAAAACTGTTTTTT. Its translation: CASSRGATGEKLFF.

CDR3 nucleotide sequence: TGTGCCAGCAGTCCCGCGACAGGGCACTACGAGCAGTACTTC. This gives the protein CASSPATGHYEQYF. This sequence joins TRBV6-6 and TRBJ2-7, with 7 bases identical to TRBD1. After removal of 5 bases from V and 3 bases from J, the junction contained 7 bases not matched to a gene. CDR3 length: 14 residues. Germline CDR1 is MNHNY and CDR2 is SVGAGI (reference sequence).

The genes are TRBV11-1 and TRBJ1-1, with TRBD1 identical over 8 bases. This CDR3 spans 18 amino acids. Per the germline V gene, CDR1 is SGHAT and CDR2 is FQDESV (reference sequence). V gave up 3 bases and J gave up 6 bases; unmatched junction bases: 18. CDR3 sequence: CASSFKRGQGYFGPEAFF. In DNA form, the CDR3 reads TGTGCCAGCAGCTTTAAGAGAGGACAGGGTTATTTCGGCCCTGAAGCTTTCTTT. The whole variable domain, remainder taken from reference TRBV11-1 and TRBJ1-1, is EAEVAQSPRYKITEKSQAVAFWCDPISGHATLYWYRQILGQGPELLVQFQDESVVDDSQLPKDRFSAERLKGVDSTLKIQPAELGDSAMYLCASSFKRGQGYFGPEAFFGQGTRLTVV.

There are many counts of this clonotype. One end of the junction fails to match germline, which may point to a read error. CDR3 amino acids: CASSPLQGKTEAFF. DNA of the CDR3: TGTGCTAGCAGCCCCTTACAGGGGAAGACTGAAGCTTTCTTT. This sequence joins TRBV7-7 and TRBJ1-1, with 7 nucleotides matching TRBD1. Looked up from germline, CDR1 is SSHAT and CDR2 is FNYEAQ (reference sequence). The CDR3 consists of 14 residues.

This clonotype was observed many times. The rearrangement joins TRBV7-6 to TRBJ1-1, with D unclear. V lost 1 base and J 7 bases, leaving 10 bases between the germline ends. This CDR3 spans 13 amino acids. Germline V lookup: CDR1 SGHVS, CDR2 FNYEAQ. The CDR3 DNA reads TGTGCCAGCAGCTTAGGCGCCTTTGGTGAAGCTTTCTTT. Its protein is CASSLGAFGEAFF.

This clonotype was seen at least ten times. The V gene is TRBV7-2, the J gene TRBJ2-7, with a possible D match to TRBD2 (5 bases). The CDR3 sequence is 14 residues long. Deletions cut 5 bases from V and 3 bases from J, with 14 bases between. Germline V CDR1 and CDR2: SGHTA, FQGNSA. CDR3 in amino acids: CASSPTGVNYEQYF. In DNA form, the CDR3 reads TGTGCCAGCAGCCCGACCGGGGTCAACTACGAGCAGTACTTC.

This chain uses TRBV7-9 with TRBJ2-5; D may be TRBD1 or TRBD2 (6 bases each). Germline-derived CDR1 and CDR2 are SEHNR and FQNEAQ (reference sequence). V shed 3 bases and J shed 5 bases, with 25 bases lying between them. The CDR3 totals 18 residues. The CDR3 spells CASSLEKFVGGPSETQYF. In nucleotides, the CDR3 is TGTGCCAGCAGCTTGGAGAAGTTCGTCGGGGGCCCTTCGGAGACCCAGTACTTC.

This clonotype occurred a few times. This chain connects TRBV25-1 to TRBJ1-2; the match to TRBD1 covers 7 bases. From germline, CDR1 is MGHDK and CDR2 SYGVNS. Unmatched junction bases numbered 9, after V lost 5 bases and J lost 6 bases. This CDR3 has 14 amino acids. The CDR3 DNA is TGTGCCAGCAGTTCCCCCGACAGGGAGGATGGCTACACCTTC. The encoded protein is CASSSPDREDGYTF.

This clonotype turned up a few times. The chain carries TRBV12-3 or TRBV12-4 and TRBJ1-6; tentatively, D is TRBD1 (5 bases). V shed 6 bases and J shed 7 bases, with 16 bases lying between them. CDR3 length: 15 amino acids. CDR3 protein: CASRSYGTGNSPLHF. DNA for the CDR3: TGTGCCAGCAGATCCTACGGGACTGGAAATTCACCCCTCCACTTT.

This clonotype was counted between two and nine times. The genes are TRBV5-1 and TRBJ2-7; D is perhaps TRBD1 (6 bases). V lost 4 bases and J lost 5, with 16 bases in between. The V gene's germline CDR1 is SGHRS and CDR2 YFSETQ. The CDR3 contains 14 residues. CDR3 loop: CASSPSTGPHEQYF. The DNA of the CDR3 is TGCGCCAGCAGCCCGTCGACAGGTCCCCACGAGCAGTACTTC.

This rearrangement joins TRBV11-1 to TRBJ2-7; D could derive from TRBD1 or TRBD2 (6 bases each). There are 14 residues in the CDR3. Trimming shortened V by 1 base and J by 5 bases, and 12 bases separated the two germline ends. Per germline, CDR1 SGHAT and CDR2 FQDESV (reference sequence). Here the CDR3 reads CASSLGGAMDEQYF. The CDR3 DNA reads as TGTGCCAGCAGCTTAGGGGGGGCTATGGACGAGCAGTACTTC.

This sequence joins TRBV29-1 and TRBJ2-5, with 7 nucleotides matching TRBD1. Germline-derived CDR1 and CDR2 are SQVTM and ANQGSEA. CDR3 length equals 12 residues. The ends lost 8 bases at V and 4 bases at J; junction bases unmatched: 7. The CDR3 reads CSSFAGGETQYF. DNA of the CDR3: TGCAGCAGTTTCGCAGGGGGAGAGACCCAGTACTTC.